This entry lists 8 T cell receptor beta chains sequenced from one sample in a study of shared clonotypes between healthy human individuals. The protocol was immunoSEQ multiplex PCR, while the TCRdb copy is restricted to in-frame clones and leaves out a portion. The top ten hold about 0.13% of the sample, which has about 2.4 million clones, around nine tenths seen once. Material for sequencing was naive CD4+ T cells sorted from blood. Subset noted: CD45RA+ positively selected. Every receptor here comes from a young man in good health.

J is TRBJ1-3 and V is TRBV6-6; D remains ambiguous. The V end was cut by 8 bases, the J end by 0 bases, with 14 bases between. Germline V gene sequence: CDR1 MNHNY, CDR2 SVGAGI (reference sequence). There are 15 residues in the CDR3. The CDR3 DNA follows: TGTGCCAGCGGCCTTGGGGTCCCCTCTGGAAACACCATATATTTT. Protein: CASGLGVPSGNTIYF.

In the case of this clone: Other DNA sequences of this sample code for an identical CDR3. The rearrangement links TRBV27 to TRBJ2-2; the D is unclear. Trimming took 2 bases from V and 5 from J, leaving 3 bases between them. The CDR3 length is 12 residues. The V gene's germline CDR1 is MNHEY and CDR2 SMNVEV (reference sequence). The CDR3 loop reads CASSLGTGELFF. The CDR3 DNA sequence: TGTGCCAGCAGTTTAGGAACCGGGGAGCTGTTTTTT.

Details on this clone: This sample also contains other DNA sequences that code for the same CDR3. The CDR3 sequence is CASSRAGTSTDTQYF. For the CDR3, the DNA is TGCGCCAGCAGCAGGGCCGGTACTAGCACAGATACGCAGTATTTT. The V and J genes are TRBV5-1 and TRBJ2-3; the D is unclear. This CDR3 comprises 15 residues. Trimming cost V 4 bases and J 0 bases, with 12 bases left between them. In germline, CDR1 is SGHRS, CDR2 YFSETQ.

V usage is TRBV6-6 and J usage is TRBJ1-4; possible D gene TRBD1, 6 bases. In germline, CDR1 is MNHNY, CDR2 SVGAGI (reference sequence). The CDR3 has 15 amino acids. V lost 5 bases and J 7 bases, leaving 17 bases between the germline ends. CDR3 sequence reads: CASSLLRGDGEKLFF. In DNA, the CDR3 is TGTGCCAGCAGTCTCCTCAGGGGAGACGGTGAAAAACTGTTTTTT.

V usage is TRBV6-1 and J usage is TRBJ2-7; 8 bases line up with TRBD1. V lost 5 bases and J lost 6; bases outside the gene matches: 3. The CDR3 is made up of 12 amino acids. Germline V CDR1 and CDR2: MNHNS, SASEGT. CDR3 amino acids: CASSYDRGEQYF. Written as DNA, the CDR3 is TGTGCCAGCAGTTATGACAGGGGCGAGCAGTACTTC.

V is TRBV6-6 and J is TRBJ1-4; a possible D gene is TRBD1 (5 bases). CDR3 length equals 14 residues. Trimming cost V 4 bases and J 2 bases, with 8 bases left between them. Germline V CDR1 and CDR2: MNHNY, SVGAGI (reference sequence). In nucleotides, the CDR3 is TGTGCCAGCAGTTCACAGGCTACTAATGAAAAACTGTTTTTT. Protein: CASSSQATNEKLFF.

V and J are TRBV7-2 and TRBJ2-3; D is ambiguous. Germline V gene data show CDR1 as SGHTA and CDR2 as FQGNSA. The germline V and J ends were trimmed by 5 bases and 1 base, with 7 bases remaining between them. The CDR3 sequence is 13 residues long. CDR3: CASSKDRTDTQYF. CDR3 nucleotides: TGTGCCAGCAGCAAAGACCGCACAGATACGCAGTATTTT.

This clone has just one count. The genes are TRBV28 and TRBJ1-6; D might be TRBD1 (6 bases). Germline V gives CDR1 MDHEN, CDR2 SYDVKM. V was clipped by 3 bases and J by 6 bases, with 18 bases between them. CDR3 length: 17 residues. In DNA, the CDR3 is TGTGCCAGCAGTTTGTCACCACTTAGGGGGGCTAATTCACCCCTCCACTTT. This sequence encodes CASSLSPLRGANSPLHF.